A single sample is the source of the 10 T cell receptor beta chains below, sequenced in a study of shared clonotypes between healthy human individuals. Here immunoSEQ multiplex PCR was the method, and the copy in TCRdb shows in-frame clones only, minus some. The sample records some 660,000 clones, 73% being singletons. The sequenced sample was memory CD4+ T cells sorted from blood. The subset is: CD45RA-negative fraction. These receptors all stem from a woman under 40 in good health.

This clone was counted between two and nine times. The same CDR3 can be traced to other DNA sequences in this sample. The gene calls are TRBV5-6 and TRBJ2-2, with TRBD1 identical over 8 bases. Trimming at V came to 2 bases and at J to 4 bases, leaving 4 bases not matched to a gene. This CDR3 spans 15 amino acids. CDR1 SGHDT and CDR2 YYEEEE come from the germline V gene. The CDR3 DNA reads TGTGCCAGCAGCTTTCGGGACAGGAGCACCGGGGAGCTGTTTTTT. This translates into CASSFRDRSTGELFF. Filled out from reference TRBV5-6 and TRBJ2-2, the complete variable domain reads DAGVTQSPTHLIKTRGQQVTLRCSPKSGHDTVSWYQQALGQGPQFIFQYYEEEERQRGNFPDRFSGHQFPNYSSELNVNALLLGDSALYLCASSFRDRSTGELFFGEGSRLTVL.

The chain uses TRBV11-2 and TRBJ2-5; 11 nucleotides align to TRBD2. Germline V gives CDR1 SGHAT, CDR2 FQNNGV. The CDR3 extends over 16 amino acids. Trimming cost V 5 bases and J 4 bases; bases outside gene matches: 9. Written as DNA, the CDR3 is TGTGCCAGCAGCCCGCAACTAGCGGGAGTCGTAGAGACCCAGTACTTC. It specifies CASSPQLAGVVETQYF. The variable domain in full, with the rest retrieved from reference TRBV11-2 and TRBJ2-5, is EAGVAQSPRYKIIEKRQSVAFWCNPISGHATLYWYQQILGQGPKLLIQFQNNGVVDDSQLPKDRFSAERLKGVDSTLKIQPAKLEDSAVYLCASSPQLAGVVETQYFGPGTRLLVL.

The V gene is TRBV28, the J gene TRBJ2-7, with D hard to call. V lost 6 bases and J 0 bases, leaving 9 bases between the germline ends. Germline CDR1 is MDHEN and CDR2 is SYDVKM. The CDR3 runs to 13 residues. In DNA, the CDR3 is TGTGCCAGCAGGGTGGGAATCTCCTACGAGCAGTACTTC. Amino acids: CASRVGISYEQYF. The full variable domain, completed using reference TRBV28 and TRBJ2-7, is DVKVTQSSRYLVKRTGEKVFLECVQDMDHENMFWYRQDPGLGLRLIYFSYDVKMKEKGDIPEGYSVSREKKERFSLILESASTNQTSMYLCASRVGISYEQYFGPGTRLTVT.

The chain joins TRBV5-1 to TRBJ1-4; D is undetermined. The CDR3 covers 14 residues. With 0 bases removed from V and 0 bases from J, the gap between germline ends came to 3 bases. Germline V gene sequence: CDR1 SGHRS, CDR2 YFSETQ. Here the CDR3 DNA reads TGCGCCAGCAGCTTGGGCACAACTAATGAAAAACTGTTTTTT. This translates into CASSLGTTNEKLFF.

The chain uses TRBV19 and TRBJ1-5; no clear D gene. CDR1 and CDR2 (germline): LNHDA, SQIVND (reference sequence). The CDR3 runs to 14 residues. Trimming removed 7 bases from V and 2 bases from J, with 12 bases in between. CDR3 region: CASNLVGGNQPQHF. The DNA of the CDR3 is TGTGCCAGTAATCTCGTGGGCGGCAATCAGCCCCAGCATTTT.

This rearrangement joins TRBV9 to TRBJ2-7; the D is unclear. Trimming left V 0 bases short and J 6 bases short, with 16 bases between. In germline, CDR1 is SGDLS, CDR2 YYNGEE. This CDR3 is 15 amino acids long. CDR3 sequence (DNA): TGTGCCAGCAGCGTAGCGGGCGGATTTTTCGCCGAGCAGTACTTC. Amino acids: CASSVAGGFFAEQYF.

This clone was counted only a few times. V gene TRBV2 combines with J gene TRBJ1-2; tentative D call: TRBD1 (5 bases). CDR3 length: 14 amino acids. The V gene lost 4 bases and the J gene lost 7 bases, with 16 bases spanning the gap. The germline gives CDR1 SNHLY, CDR2 FYNNEI. CDR3 region: CASSVWFQGSGYTF. DNA of the CDR3: TGTGCCAGCAGTGTTTGGTTTCAGGGCTCTGGCTACACCTTC. Combining the CDR3 with reference TRBV2 and TRBJ1-2 gives the whole variable domain EPEVTQTPSHQVTQMGQEVILRCVPISNHLYFYWYRQILGQKVEFLVSFYNNEISEKSEIFDDQFSVERPDGSNFTLKIRSTKLEDSAMYFCASSVWFQGSGYTFGSGTRLTVV.

V usage is TRBV10-3 and J usage is TRBJ2-7; 10 bases are shared with TRBD1. In germline, CDR1 is ENHRY, CDR2 SYGVKD. V dropped 7 bases and J dropped 2; count of bases not matched to a gene: 8. The CDR3 is made up of 15 amino acids. CDR3 sequence reads: CAINSGTGDTYEQYF. In DNA form, the CDR3 reads TGTGCCATCAACTCCGGGACAGGGGACACCTACGAGCAGTACTTC.

The sample holds a few counts of this clone. The J gene is TRBJ2-1, the V gene TRBV7-2; D is ambiguous. CDR3 length equals 12 residues. The germline gives CDR1 SGHTA, CDR2 FQGNSA. The V gene lost 4 bases and the J gene lost 2 bases, with 3 bases spanning the gap. For the CDR3, the DNA is TGTGCCAGCAGCTCAACCTACAATGAGCAGTTCTTC. This encodes CASSSTYNEQFF. Using reference TRBV7-2 and TRBJ2-1 for the parts outside the CDR3, the full variable domain is GAGVSQSPSNKVTEKGKDVELRCDPISGHTALYWYRQSLGQGLEFLIYFQGNSAPDKSGLPSDRFSAERTGGSVSTLTIQRTQQEDSAVYLCASSSTYNEQFFGPGTRLTVL.

The chain carries TRBV7-8 and TRBJ1-3; tentatively, D is TRBD1 (5 bases). The V gene's germline CDR1 is SGHVS and CDR2 FQNEAQ. CDR3 length: 14 residues. Trimming left V 2 bases short and J 2 bases short, with 7 bases between. CDR3 bases: TGTGCCAGCAGCTTACGGGGGGCTGGAAACACCATATATTTT. Protein product: CASSLRGAGNTIYF.